Presented here are 11 T cell receptor beta chains from one specimen sequenced in a study of CD8 T cells in Susac syndrome. The RNA, roughly 0.45 to 1 ug, was put through reverse transcription using random hexamers. TCRdb called the immunoSEQ multiplex PCR reads again in MiXCR, with one record for every CDR3 protein. Of 200,000 to 300,000 distinct CDR3 sequences detected, about 95% appear once; the ten largest clones hold approximately 0.1%. The sample taken for sequencing was CD4+ T cells from PBMCs. The origin of the receptors is a human donor with Susac syndrome.

This clonotype appeared once. V and J are TRBV4-1 and TRBJ2-4; no clear D gene. Trimming pared 0 bases from V and 9 bases from J, leaving 18 bases between. The CDR3 has 16 residues. Germline assignment: CDR1 MGHRA and CDR2 YSYEKL. CDR3 sequence: CASSQESGGLYTIQYF. The CDR3 nucleotides read TGCGCCAGCAGCCAAGAAAGTGGCGGTCTTTATACCATTCAGTACTTC.

This clonotype was observed once. This rearrangement joins TRBV20-1 to TRBJ1-2; 9 bases are a match to TRBD1. Germline CDR1 DFQATT, CDR2 SNEGSKA (reference sequence). The length of the CDR3 is 12 residues. V dropped 2 bases and J dropped 7; count of bases not matched to a gene: 2. CDR3 sequence: CSARTGQGGYTF. The DNA for the CDR3 is TGCAGTGCTAGAACGGGACAGGGTGGCTACACCTTC.

This rearrangement joins TRBV5-1 to TRBJ1-2, with D unclear. CDR3 length equals 16 residues. Looked up from germline, CDR1 is SGHRS and CDR2 is YFSETQ. V was shortened by 0 bases and J by 6 bases, with 18 bases between the two germline ends. CDR3 amino acids: CASSLGSGPRADGYTF. Here the CDR3 DNA reads TGCGCCAGCAGCTTGGGATCTGGGCCCCGAGCGGATGGCTACACCTTC.

V is TRBV29-1 and J is TRBJ1-4, with TRBD1 as a possible D gene (5 bases). CDR3 size: 14 residues. Trimming pared 6 bases from V and 2 bases from J, leaving 13 bases between. In germline, CDR1 is SQVTM, CDR2 ANQGSEA. The CDR3: CSVVLGATNEKLFF. The CDR3 nucleotides are TGCAGCGTCGTTCTTGGGGCTACTAATGAAAAACTGTTTTTT.

V usage is TRBV9 and J usage is TRBJ1-1; D is unclear. The CDR3 has 16 amino acids. Deletions cut 0 bases from V and 6 bases from J, with 18 bases between. Germline V gene sequence: CDR1 SGDLS, CDR2 YYNGEE. In nucleotides, the CDR3 is TGTGCCAGCAGCGTAGTGGGATCTTGGGGAACCGCTGAAGCTTTCTTT. It codes for CASSVVGSWGTAEAFF.

CDR3 protein: CSVAQNSGRTDTQYF. The CDR3 nucleotides are TGCAGCGTTGCCCAAAATAGCGGGAGGACAGATACGCAGTATTTT. V and J are TRBV29-1 and TRBJ2-3; TRBD2 matches 10 bases. The CDR3 has 15 residues. CDR1 is SQVTM and CDR2 is ANQGSEA in the germline V gene. V was clipped by 4 bases and J by 3 bases; unmatched bases: 7.

The chain joins TRBV5-1 to TRBJ2-2; 10 positions agree with TRBD2. Germline assignment: CDR1 SGHRS and CDR2 YFSETQ. The CDR3 totals 16 residues. V was pared by 3 bases and J by 5 bases, with 7 bases of the junction left unmatched. CDR3 region: CASSSGTSERTGELFF. CDR3 nucleotide sequence: TGCGCCAGCAGCTCCGGGACTAGCGAACGGACCGGGGAGCTGTTTTTT.

This chain connects TRBV7-8 to TRBJ1-1, with 7 bases lining up with TRBD1. This CDR3 is 13 amino acids long. Germline CDR1 SGHVS, CDR2 FQNEAQ. V was pared by 5 bases and J by 7 bases, with 7 bases of the junction left unmatched. The DNA of the CDR3 is TGTGCCAGCAGCCTAGACAGGGAAGGTGAAGCTTTCTTT. Translation gives CASSLDREGEAFF.

This clonotype showed up just once. CDR3: CASSLDREGIYEQYF. The CDR3 DNA follows: TGCGCCAGCAGCTTGGACAGGGAAGGAATCTACGAGCAGTACTTC. The genes are TRBV5-1 and TRBJ2-7, with TRBD1 as a possible D gene (6 bases). V lost 0 bases and J 3 bases, leaving 13 bases between the germline ends. The CDR3 totals 15 residues. The germline gives CDR1 SGHRS, CDR2 YFSETQ.

The chain has TRBV19 and TRBJ2-7; D gene ambiguous. The CDR3 contains 12 residues. The V gene's germline CDR1 is LNHDA and CDR2 SQIVND (reference sequence). V was trimmed by 10 bases and J by 0 bases, leaving 10 bases between them. CDR3 DNA: TGTGCCACCCGGACCCGCTCCTACGAGCAGTACTTC. Translating gives CATRTRSYEQYF.

The rearrangement links TRBV7-8 to TRBJ2-1; 8 bases are a match to TRBD2. The germline V gene has CDR1 SGHVS and CDR2 FQNEAQ. The CDR3 sequence is 14 residues long. J lost 10 bases, V lost 1 base, and 6 bases had no gene match. The CDR3 DNA is TGTGCCAGCAGCTTAGTTCGGCCGGGGGGGGAGCAGTTCTTC. It codes for CASSLVRPGGEQFF.